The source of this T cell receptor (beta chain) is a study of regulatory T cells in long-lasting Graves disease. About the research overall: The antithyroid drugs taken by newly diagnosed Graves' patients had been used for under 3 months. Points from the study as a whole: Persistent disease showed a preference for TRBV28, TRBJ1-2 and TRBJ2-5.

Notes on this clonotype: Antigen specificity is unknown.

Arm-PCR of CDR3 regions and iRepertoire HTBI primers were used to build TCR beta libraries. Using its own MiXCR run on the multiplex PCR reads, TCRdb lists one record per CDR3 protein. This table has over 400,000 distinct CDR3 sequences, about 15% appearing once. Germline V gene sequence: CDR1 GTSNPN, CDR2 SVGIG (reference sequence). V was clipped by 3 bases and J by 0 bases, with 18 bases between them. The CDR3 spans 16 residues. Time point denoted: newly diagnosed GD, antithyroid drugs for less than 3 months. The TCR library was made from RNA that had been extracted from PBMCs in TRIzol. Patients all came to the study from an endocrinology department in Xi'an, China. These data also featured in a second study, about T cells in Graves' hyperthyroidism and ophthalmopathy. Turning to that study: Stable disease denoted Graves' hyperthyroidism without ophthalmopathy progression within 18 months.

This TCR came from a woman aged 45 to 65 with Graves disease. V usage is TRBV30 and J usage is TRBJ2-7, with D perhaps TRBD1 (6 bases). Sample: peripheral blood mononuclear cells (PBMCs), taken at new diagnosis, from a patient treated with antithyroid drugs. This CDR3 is CAWRPFRTDSSYEQYF. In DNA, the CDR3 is TGTGCCTGGAGGCCCTTTCGGACAGATAGCTCCTACGAGCAGTACTTC.